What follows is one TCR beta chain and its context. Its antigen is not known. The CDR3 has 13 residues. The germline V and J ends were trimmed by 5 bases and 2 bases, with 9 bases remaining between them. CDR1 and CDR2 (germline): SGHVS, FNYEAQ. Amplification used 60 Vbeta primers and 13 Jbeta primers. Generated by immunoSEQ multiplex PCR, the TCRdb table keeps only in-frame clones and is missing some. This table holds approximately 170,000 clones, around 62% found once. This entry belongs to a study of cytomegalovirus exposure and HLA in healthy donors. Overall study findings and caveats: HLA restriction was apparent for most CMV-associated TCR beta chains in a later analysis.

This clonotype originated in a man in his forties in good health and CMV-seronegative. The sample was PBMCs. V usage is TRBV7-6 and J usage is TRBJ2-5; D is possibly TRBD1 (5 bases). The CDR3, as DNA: TGTGCCAGCAGCACCGACAGACAAGAGACCCAGTACTTC. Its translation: CASSTDRQETQYF. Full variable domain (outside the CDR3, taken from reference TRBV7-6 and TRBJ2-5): GAGVSQSPRYKVTKRGQDVALRCDPISGHVSLYWYRQALGQGPEFLTYFNYEAQQDKSGLPNDRFSAERPEGSISTLTIQRTEQRDSAMYRCASSTDRQETQYFGPGTRLLVL.